Shown below are 21 T cell receptor beta chains from a single sample sequenced in a study of long-term antiretroviral therapy in people with HIV (dated by TCRdb to between 2020 and 2023). The immunoSEQ hsTCRB v3.0 assay was used at survey level resolution for TRB variable region sequencing. As stored in TCRdb, this immuneACCESS dataset retains in-frame rearrangements with V and J assigned. A fraction of the clones does not appear; measured against another copy, unresolved V genes explain less than half of the discrepancy, and the remainder lacks a known reason. In all, the sample holds some 23,000 clones, and 79% of those were seen once. The ten largest clones add up to 10% of the sample. The specimen comprised unsorted PBMCs, sampled 1.2 years after starting antiretroviral therapy. Source of these receptors: a middle-aged woman with HIV.

This chain links TRBV9 with TRBJ2-2; 12 bases align to TRBD2. V gave up 9 bases and J gave up 4 bases; unmatched junction bases: 13. The CDR3 contains 17 residues. Germline V lookup: CDR1 SGDLS, CDR2 YYNGEE. In nucleotides, the CDR3 is TGTGCCACCGCCCCGGGACTAGCGGGTCTTTCCACCGGGGAGCTGTTTTTT. Protein: CATAPGLAGLSTGELFF.

This chain uses TRBV30 with TRBJ1-6, with TRBD1 matching over 8 bases. Looked up from germline, CDR1 is GTSNPN and CDR2 is SVGIG (reference sequence). The CDR3 totals 13 residues. V shed 0 bases, J shed 9 bases, and the junction held 1 base outside the gene matches. The CDR3 is CAWSVDRASPLHF. DNA of the CDR3: TGTGCCTGGAGTGTGGACAGGGCTTCACCCCTCCACTTT.

The V gene is TRBV18, the J gene TRBJ2-3; 7 positions match TRBD2. The ends lost 5 bases at V and 2 bases at J; junction bases unmatched: 4. The CDR3 has 14 amino acids. The germline V gene has CDR1 KGHSH and CDR2 LQKENI. CDR3 region: CASSYSGYTDTQYF. In DNA form, the CDR3 reads TGTGCCAGCTCATATAGCGGGTACACAGATACGCAGTATTTT. Using reference TRBV18 and TRBJ2-3 for the parts outside the CDR3, the full variable domain is NAGVMQNPRHLVRRRGQEARLRCSPMKGHSHVYWYRQLPEEGLKFMVYLQKENIIDESGMPKERFSAEFPKEGPSILRIQQVVRGDSAAYFCASSYSGYTDTQYFGPGTRLTVL.

This clone was seen once. The rearrangement links TRBV28 to TRBJ1-3; D may be TRBD1 (5 bases). Germline V gene data show CDR1 as MDHEN and CDR2 as SYDVKM. The CDR3 length is 15 residues. V shed 7 bases and J shed 0 bases, with 13 bases lying between them. CDR3 sequence reads: CASTRDANSGNTIYF. DNA for the CDR3: TGTGCCAGCACCCGGGACGCCAACTCTGGAAACACCATATATTTT.

The J gene is TRBJ2-1, the V gene TRBV11-3, with 8 bases aligning to TRBD2. Trimming took 4 bases from V and 4 from J; bases not matched to a gene: 3. The CDR3 extends over 14 amino acids. Germline lookup yields CDR1 SGHNT and CDR2 YENEEA. The CDR3: CASSSGGLYNEQFF. Written as DNA, the CDR3 is TGTGCCAGCAGCTCGGGAGGGCTATACAATGAGCAGTTCTTC.

The chain recombines TRBV2 with TRBJ2-5, with D perhaps TRBD2 (5 bases). CDR3 length equals 13 residues. CDR1 is SNHLY and CDR2 is FYNNEI in the germline V gene. Deletions cut 3 bases from V and 4 bases from J, with 9 bases between. In DNA form, the CDR3 reads TGTGCCAGCAGTGACGCGGGCCGAGAGACCCAGTACTTC. The encoded protein is CASSDAGRETQYF.

This chain connects TRBV6-1 to TRBJ1-2; D call uncertain. The CDR3 totals 15 residues. Germline CDR1 is MNHNS and CDR2 is SASEGT. The V gene lost 7 bases and the J gene lost 4 bases, with 19 bases spanning the gap. CDR3 region: CASTQSSNLIYGYTF. The CDR3 region has the DNA TGTGCCAGCACGCAGAGCTCCAACCTCATCTATGGCTACACCTTC.

The rearrangement uses TRBV4-2 and TRBJ1-2; D gene ambiguous. V was shortened by 0 bases and J by 2 bases, with 10 bases between the two germline ends. CDR1 and CDR2 from the germline V gene are LGHNA and YNFKEQ. CDR3 length: 15 amino acids. The CDR3 DNA is TGTGCCAGCAGCCAAGAGAGTTTGATGAACTATGGCTACACCTTC. The encoded protein is CASSQESLMNYGYTF.

The chain combines TRBV18 with TRBJ1-6; D gene unclear. The ends were cut back, 3 bases at V and 14 bases at J, with 20 bases in the middle. Germline V gene data show CDR1 as KGHSH and CDR2 as LQKENI. The CDR3 is made up of 15 amino acids. In DNA, the CDR3 is TGTGCCAGCTCACCTTCGTTGGACCCAGGAATGTCCCTCCACTTT. Translated: CASSPSLDPGMSLHF.

This sequence joins TRBV19 and TRBJ2-1, with 9 nucleotides matching TRBD1. Trimming took 5 bases from V and 10 from J; bases not matched to a gene: 12. The CDR3 is 15 amino acids. Per the germline V gene, CDR1 is LNHDA and CDR2 is SQIVND (reference sequence). Written as DNA, the CDR3 is TGTGCCAGTAGTTGGGGACAGGGAGGGGGTAGCGAGCAGTTCTTC. Residues: CASSWGQGGGSEQFF.

This clone was counted a few times. The rearrangement links TRBV5-6 to TRBJ1-4; a weak D match, TRBD1 (6 bases). The germline V and J ends were trimmed by 4 bases and 8 bases, with 15 bases remaining between them. The CDR3 spans 14 residues. Germline V lookup: CDR1 SGHDT, CDR2 YYEEEE. The CDR3 sequence is CASSKQGGEEKLFF. CDR3 nucleotides: TGTGCCAGCAGCAAACAGGGAGGCGAAGAAAAACTGTTTTTT.

The rearrangement joins TRBV4-2 to TRBJ2-7; D is possibly TRBD1 (5 bases). Trimming stripped 4 bases from V and 3 bases from J, with 7 bases between. The germline gives CDR1 LGHNA, CDR2 YNFKEQ. The CDR3 totals 12 residues. Here the CDR3 reads CASSPDSYEQYF. The DNA of the CDR3 is TGTGCCAGCAGCCCAGACAGCTACGAGCAGTACTTC.

The chain has TRBV7-9 and TRBJ2-5, with TRBD2 identical over 9 bases. Per the germline V gene, CDR1 is SEHNR and CDR2 is FQNEAQ (reference sequence). The trim removed 6 bases at V and 3 bases at J, leaving 8 bases unmatched. The CDR3 sequence is 15 residues long. CDR3 protein: CASRTSGSLKETQYF. CDR3 nucleotide sequence: TGTGCCAGCAGAACTAGCGGGTCCCTGAAAGAGACCCAGTACTTC.

The chain couples TRBV15 to TRBJ2-7; 7 positions agree with TRBD1. The germline V gene encodes CDR1 LNHNV and CDR2 YYDKDF (reference sequence). CDR3 length: 17 residues. Losses at the gene ends were 0 bases for V and 6 bases for J; bases not matched to a gene: 14. CDR3 protein: CATSRDRQGAMWSEQYF. The CDR3 DNA follows: TGTGCCACCAGCAGAGATCGACAGGGAGCAATGTGGTCCGAGCAGTACTTC.

This clone was detected only a few times. The chain joins TRBV5-1 to TRBJ1-2; 9 nucleotides line up with TRBD1. The CDR3 is 13 amino acids. The ends lost 3 bases at V and 7 bases at J; junction bases unmatched: 4. Germline CDR1 reads SGHRS; CDR2 reads YFSETQ. Here the CDR3 reads CASSWGQGSGYTF. The CDR3 DNA reads TGCGCCAGCAGCTGGGGACAGGGAAGTGGCTACACCTTC.

This chain links TRBV2 with TRBJ2-7; 8 bases agree with TRBD1. The CDR3 covers 13 residues. From germline, CDR1 is SNHLY and CDR2 FYNNEI. With 5 bases clipped from V and 7 bases from J, the junction kept 7 bases outside the gene matches. The chain's CDR3 is CASSTTGESEQYF. As DNA, the CDR3 is TGTGCCAGCAGTACGACAGGGGAAAGTGAGCAGTACTTC.

This chain joins TRBV20-1 and TRBJ2-1; no clear D gene. Germline loops: CDR1 DFQATT, CDR2 SNEGSKA (reference sequence). The V and J ends lost 0 bases and 10 bases respectively, with 7 bases between them. CDR3 length: 11 amino acids. The CDR3 sequence: CSARDQAEQFF. As DNA, the CDR3 is TGCAGTGCTAGAGATCAGGCGGAGCAGTTCTTC.

The chain has TRBV18 and TRBJ2-3, with 11 positions matching TRBD2. Germline loops: CDR1 KGHSH, CDR2 LQKENI. The length of the CDR3 is 14 residues. The J segment lost 1 base and the V segment lost 8 bases, leaving 2 bases of the junction unmatched. The CDR3 DNA reads as TGTGCCAGCCAGACTAGCGGGGGCACAGATACGCAGTATTTT. This sequence encodes CASQTSGGTDTQYF.

The rearrangement uses TRBV5-1 and TRBJ1-1; 7 bases line up with TRBD1. CDR1 is SGHRS and CDR2 is YFSETQ in the germline V gene. This CDR3 comprises 12 residues. Germline trimming cut 1 base from V and 13 bases from J; bases unmatched to any gene: 7. Here the CDR3 DNA reads TGCGCCAGCAGCTTGACCCGGGACAGCTATTTCTTT. It codes for CASSLTRDSYFF.

The chain joins TRBV11-3 to TRBJ2-3; no definite D call. Trimming shortened V by 3 bases and J by 2 bases, and 9 bases separated the two germline ends. The CDR3 is 14 residues long. Germline values: CDR1 SGHNT, CDR2 YENEEA. DNA for the CDR3: TGTGCCAGCAGCTTGATGGCAGACACAGATACGCAGTATTTT. It yields the protein CASSLMADTDTQYF. Together with reference TRBV11-3 and TRBJ2-3, the CDR3 gives the full variable domain: EAGVVQSPRYKIIEKKQPVAFWCNPISGHNTLYWYLQNLGQGPELLIRYENEEAVDDSQLPKDRFSAERLKGVDSTLKIQPAELGDSAVYLCASSLMADTDTQYFGPGTRLTVL.

This clone occurred a few times. This chain joins TRBV5-6 and TRBJ2-7; TRBD1 matches 7 bases. Unmatched junction bases numbered 6, after V lost 0 bases and J lost 0 bases. This CDR3 has 16 residues. In germline, CDR1 is SGHDT, CDR2 YYEEEE. Here the CDR3 DNA reads TGTGCCAGCAGCTTGGTACAGGGGTCGAGCTCCTACGAGCAGTACTTC. Translation gives CASSLVQGSSSYEQYF.